The clone carrying this TCR beta chain has more than one count but fewer than ten. Its antigen is unknown. Researchers prepared the TCRbeta library using unique molecular identifiers, the study reports. TCRdb re-called the PCR reads with MiXCR, one entry per CDR3 protein. The sample lists under 400,000 distinct CDR3 sequences; 23% were seen once. This specimen comes from a study of T-cell reconstitution after alpha-beta-depleted transplantation in children. Study findings and constraints: Approximately two months post-transplant, alpha-beta T cells reportedly originated from several hundred expanded graft clones. At one year after transplant, newly produced T cells mostly accounted for T-cell counts and diversity. After transplant, high TCRbeta diversity at day 60 in some patients arose from surviving recipient T cells and thymic progenitors.

The CDR3 has 12 amino acids. V shed 5 bases, J shed 7 bases, and the junction held 4 bases outside the gene matches. The receptor was derived from a male patient younger than 18 who had a stem cell transplant for acute lymphoblastic leukemia, so the T cells may come from the graft donor. This chain connects TRBV12-3 or TRBV12-4 to TRBJ1-2, with TRBD1 identical over 7 bases. Sequenced material: PBMCs, mostly from graft donor cells, taken 180 days after TCRalphabeta/CD19-depleted stem cell transplant. DNA of the CDR3: TGTGCCAGCAGTCCCGACAGGGTTGGCTACACCTTC. The encoded protein is CASSPDRVGYTF.